This TCR beta chain was retrieved from a study of patients and donors after allogeneic stem cell transplantation. One entry per CDR3 protein results from TCRdb running MiXCR on the RT-PCR reads. The data contain about a million distinct CDR3 sequences, more than 15% of them singletons. This sequence originates from a human donor who was either an allogeneic HSCT recipient or a stem cell or donor lymphocyte infusion donor (not recorded which). It is not recorded whose cells these are; they may come from a transplant donor. The sequencing input was blood, either unsorted or a sorted T cell fraction (not recorded which).

The DNA of the CDR3 is TGTGCCAGCAGTCTTGAAATAGGGGTAGGAGAAAAACTGTTTTTT. This encodes CASSLEIGVGEKLFF. The V call is TRBV12-3 or TRBV12-4, the J call TRBJ1-4; TRBD1 might be the D (5 bases). The CDR3 is 15 amino acids. V dropped 5 bases and J dropped 8 bases, with 18 bases sitting between them.